This is a list of T cell receptor beta chains from one sample in a study of T cell changes during pregnancy in multiple sclerosis. TCRdb's copy holds only in-frame clones and misses some; the assay was immunoSEQ multiplex PCR. The sample yields some 50,000 clones, approximately 90% seen once. This specimen consisted of CD8+ T cells from peripheral blood mononuclear cells, obtained in the second trimester of pregnancy. The receptors were gathered from a female donor with multiple sclerosis, enrolled in a pregnancy study. CDR3s include the opening cysteine and the closing phenylalanine or tryptophan.

TRBJ2-7 TRBV2 CASRAGTGVHEQYF
TRBJ2-1 TRBV4-3 CASSLKRGTYNEQFF
TRBJ1-6 TRBV10-3 CAISETGWDSPLHF
TRBJ1-5 TRBV19 CASSSGTGVNQPQHF
TRBJ1-6 TRBV14 CASSQIPGRGGYNSPLHF
TRBJ2-1 TRBV6-1 CASCIRGSYNEQFF
TRBJ1-4 TRBV18 CASSPRQGDEKLFF
TRBJ1-2 TRBV5-6 CASSSYPTGLYGYTF
TRBJ1-4 TRBV9 CASSLQGSTNEKLFF
TRBJ2-3 TRBV11-1 CASSLFDRGTDTQYF
TRBJ1-2 TRBV7-9 CASSSGGTENLYGYTF
TRBJ1-2 TRBV7-9 CASRPEDRVNYGYTF
TRBJ2-2 TRBV13 CASSLETENTGELFF
TRBJ2-3 TRBV9 CASSLSSGGPSTDTQYF
TRBJ2-2 TRBV2 CASFPSQGASTGELFF
TRBJ2-2 TRBV6-4 CASSDGTNTGELFF
TRBJ2-7 TRBV6-5 CASSWTGGREQYF